This TCR beta chain was obtained from a study of blood T cell repertoires in COVID-19. Clinical histories supplied by participants themselves formed the basis of cohort assignment. Produced via immunoSEQ multiplex PCR; TCRdb's table is partial and in-frame only. The sample consists of 350,000 to 550,000 clones, around 87% of them appearing once. The germline V gene encodes CDR1 ENHRY and CDR2 SYGVKD. The CDR3 totals 15 residues. V was pared by 6 bases and J by 6 bases, with 8 bases of the junction left unmatched. This rearrangement joins TRBV10-3 to TRBJ2-2, with 9 bases fitting TRBD1. This TCR derives from a man aged 30 to 45 who had recovered from COVID-19. Sequenced material: PBMCs or T cells enriched from blood (not recorded which). As DNA, the CDR3 is TGTGCCATCAGGCAACTACAGGGGGCGTCCGGGGAGCTGTTTTTT. Its translation is CAIRQLQGASGELFF.